Listed below are T cell receptor beta chains from one sample, sequenced in a study of blood T cell repertoires in COVID-19. Measured with immunoSEQ multiplex PCR; TCRdb has only the in-frame clones, and not every one. The sample lists roughly 100,000 clones; 90% were seen once. The sequencing input was peripheral blood. The receptors derive from a man between 18 and 29 years old with COVID-19, enrolled during active disease. Both conserved end residues are part of each CDR3. A D gene is named only where the DNA matches it firmly. A row's size may be missing; if present it is once, few, many or a size class.

abundance	j_gene	v_gene	len	d_gene	CDR3nt	CDR3aa
.	TRBJ2-7	TRBV19	14	TRBD1	TGTGCCAGTAGTACCCGACAGGGCGGCTACGAGCAGTACTTC	CASSTRQGGYEQYF
.	TRBJ1-4	TRBV29-1	14	TRBD1	TGCAGCGTTGTACCGGGACAGGGGGCAGGAAAACTGCTTTTT	CSVVPGQGAGKLLF
once	TRBJ1-1	TRBV3-1/TRBV3-2	15	TRBD1	TGTGCCAGCAGCGCACCCGGGACAGTGAACACTGAAGCTTTCTTT	CASSAPGTVNTEAFF
.	TRBJ2-2	TRBV27	15	TRBD2	TGTGCCAGCAGCCGAGAACTAGCGGAGGCCGGGGAGCTGTTTTTT	CASSRELAEAGELFF
.	TRBJ2-7	TRBV11-2	11	.	TGTGCCACCCGCCAGGGGGGCGAGCAGTACTTC	CATRQGGEQYF
.	TRBJ1-2	TRBV4-1	16	.	TGCGCCAGCAGCCAAGATCACCAGGGTTCCTACTATGGCTACACCTTC	CASSQDHQGSYYGYTF
.	TRBJ2-7	TRBV7-2	15	TRBD1	TGTGCCAGCAGCCGCCTCCTCGGGACAGGGGGTGAGCAGTACTTC	CASSRLLGTGGEQYF
.	TRBJ2-2	TRBV21-1	20	.	TGTGCCAGCAGCAAAGTTCCAGGGGAGACTAGCGGGACTAACACCGGGGAGCTGTTTTTT	CASSKVPGETSGTNTGELFF
.	TRBJ2-6	TRBV25-1	13	.	TGTGCCACCAGTTACTCTGGGGCCAACGTCCTGACTTTC	CATSYSGANVLTF
.	TRBJ1-2	TRBV3-1/TRBV3-2	14	TRBD1	TGTGCCAGCACCCACACAGGGGTCCCGGAAGGCTACACCTTC	CASTHTGVPEGYTF
.	TRBJ2-1	TRBV7-2	15	.	TGTGCCAGCAGCAATACAGGGAGCTCCTACAATGAGCAGTTCTTC	CASSNTGSSYNEQFF
.	TRBJ2-3	TRBV28	17	TRBD2	TGTGCCAGCAGCCCCGGGAATAGCGGGGGATTATCAGATACGCAGTATTTT	CASSPGNSGGLSDTQYF
.	TRBJ1-4	TRBV28	13	.	TGTGCCAGCGATCCGGACCGAGGGGAAAAACTGTTTTTT	CASDPDRGEKLFF
.	TRBJ1-1	TRBV6-2/TRBV6-3	16	.	TGTGCCAGCAGTTACTCGATCTTTGGCCCGGGCACTGAAGCTTTCTTT	CASSYSIFGPGTEAFF
.	TRBJ2-2	TRBV9	16	.	TGTGCCAGCAGCGTAGGGATAGCGTTGAACACCGGGGAGCTGTTTTTT	CASSVGIALNTGELFF
once	TRBJ1-2	TRBV20-1	9	.	TGCAGTGCCCCGGGTGGCTACACCTTC	CSAPGGYTF